Presented here are 7 T cell receptor beta chains from one specimen sequenced in a study of identical twins. One entry per CDR3 protein, called by TCRdb with MiXCR from the 5' RACE reads. The data contain 400,000 to 500,000 distinct CDR3 sequences, around 20% of them singletons. Sample: naive T cells sorted from blood. These TCRs come from a man aged 50-59 years in good health.

Ten or more counts support this clonotype. The chain recombines TRBV7-2 with TRBJ2-1, with 12 bases that match TRBD2. Germline CDR1 is SGHTA and CDR2 is FQGNSA. The trim removed 5 bases at V and 10 bases at J, leaving 15 bases unmatched. CDR3 length equals 17 residues. The CDR3 coding sequence is TGTGCCAGCAGCAGCTTATTATCCCTAGCGGGGGGGAGGGAGCAGTTCTTC. Protein product: CASSSLLSLAGGREQFF.

The rearrangement joins TRBV20-1 to TRBJ2-5, with D tentatively TRBD1 or TRBD2 (5 bases each). This CDR3 spans 14 amino acids. The V gene's germline CDR1 is DFQATT and CDR2 SNEGSKA (reference sequence). V lost 3 bases, J lost 3 bases, and 14 bases lay in between. This CDR3 reads CSASLGAWEETQYF. The CDR3 nucleotides read TGCAGTGCTAGTCTCGGGGCTTGGGAAGAGACCCAGTACTTC.

Many counts were recorded for this clonotype. V usage is TRBV20-1 and J usage is TRBJ2-1; D is perhaps TRBD2 (5 bases). Germline V gene lookup returns CDR1 DFQATT and CDR2 SNEGSKA (reference sequence). V was trimmed by 6 bases and J by 13 bases, leaving 13 bases between them. CDR3 length: 10 amino acids. The CDR3 region has the DNA TGCAGTGCCCTAGCACGGCTACAGTTCTTC. Its protein is CSALARLQFF.

The chain combines TRBV4-1 with TRBJ2-7; a weak D match, TRBD2 (5 bases). CDR3 size: 15 residues. The V gene's germline CDR1 is MGHRA and CDR2 YSYEKL. The germline V and J ends were trimmed by 4 bases and 4 bases, with 17 bases remaining between them. The CDR3 sequence is CASSPPSPGSYEQYF. The CDR3 DNA reads TGCGCCAGCAGCCCCCCCTCTCCGGGGTCTTACGAGCAGTACTTC.

This clonotype was counted only a few times. V usage is TRBV7-9 and J usage is TRBJ2-5; TRBD1 or TRBD2 may be the D gene (5 bases each). The ends were cut back, 2 bases at V and 5 bases at J, with 18 bases in the middle. This CDR3 has 16 amino acids. CDR1 is SEHNR and CDR2 is FQNEAQ in the germline V gene (reference sequence). The CDR3 region is CASSLTPGPKNETQYF. In nucleotides, the CDR3 is TGTGCCAGCAGCTTAACGCCGGGACCGAAGAACGAGACCCAGTACTTC.

The chain links TRBV10-3 to TRBJ2-6, with TRBD2 matching 15 bases. Germline CDR1 and CDR2: ENHRY and SYGVKD. The CDR3 spans 21 residues. V was pared by 4 bases and J by 0 bases, with 10 bases of the junction left unmatched. The CDR3 DNA follows: TGTGCCATCAGTGCCGGACTAGCGGGGGGGCCGGGCTTCTCTGGGGCCAACGTCCTGACTTTC. Amino acid sequence: CAISAGLAGGPGFSGANVLTF.

This chain links TRBV7-9 with TRBJ2-3; perhaps TRBD2 as D (5 bases). The V and J ends lost 1 base and 2 bases respectively, with 13 bases between them. The length of the CDR3 is 16 residues. Germline V CDR1 and CDR2: SEHNR, FQNEAQ (reference sequence). This CDR3 reads CASSLDPAVNTDTQYF. CDR3 nucleotides: TGTGCCAGCAGCTTAGACCCAGCGGTGAACACAGATACGCAGTATTTT.